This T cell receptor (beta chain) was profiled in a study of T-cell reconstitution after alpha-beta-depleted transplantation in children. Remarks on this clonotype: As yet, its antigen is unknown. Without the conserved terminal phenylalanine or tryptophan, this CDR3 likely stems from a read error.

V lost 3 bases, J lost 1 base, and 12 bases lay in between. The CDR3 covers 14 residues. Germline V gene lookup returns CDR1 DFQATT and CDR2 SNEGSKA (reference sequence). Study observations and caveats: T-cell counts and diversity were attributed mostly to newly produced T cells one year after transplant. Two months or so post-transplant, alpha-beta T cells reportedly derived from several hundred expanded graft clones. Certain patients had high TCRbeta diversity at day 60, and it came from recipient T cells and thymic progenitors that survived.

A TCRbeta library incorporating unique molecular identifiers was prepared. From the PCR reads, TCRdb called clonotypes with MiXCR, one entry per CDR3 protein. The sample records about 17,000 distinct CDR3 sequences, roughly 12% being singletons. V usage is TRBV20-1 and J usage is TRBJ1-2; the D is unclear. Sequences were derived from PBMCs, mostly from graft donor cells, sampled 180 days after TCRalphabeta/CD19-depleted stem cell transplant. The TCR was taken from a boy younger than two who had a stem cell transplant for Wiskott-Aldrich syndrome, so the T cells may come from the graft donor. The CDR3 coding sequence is TGCAGTGCTAGTCCCAGGTTACTTAACTATGGCTACACCTCC. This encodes CSASPRLLNYGYTS.